There are a few counts of the clone carrying this T cell receptor beta chain. Its antigen is not identified. The entry originates in a study of response to subunit inactivated influenza vaccine. One entry per CDR3 protein results from TCRdb running MiXCR on the RT-PCR reads. The table has 500,000 to 550,000 distinct CDR3 sequences, less than 7.5% seen once. Study results and caveats: It was the authors' suggestion that each seasonal influenza vaccination recruits few new T cells.

The CDR3 consists of 15 residues. Trimming took 4 bases from V and 0 from J, leaving 12 bases between them. Germline V gene lookup returns CDR1 LGHNA and CDR2 YSLEER. The source was PBMCs from blood, collected less than 30 months after vaccination. This receptor was taken from a man between 50 and 75 years old who received an inactivated influenza vaccine. The genes are TRBV4-3 and TRBJ1-1, with D possibly TRBD1 on 5 matching bases. This CDR3 is CASSLVGPMNTEAFF. The DNA for the CDR3 is TGCGCCAGCAGCCTCGTGGGGCCAATGAACACTGAAGCTTTCTTT.